This TCR beta chain was captured by sequencing in a study of cytomegalovirus exposure and HLA in healthy donors (dated by TCRdb to 2016 to 2017). Concerning the study at large: According to an earlier analysis of a few hundred of the donors, some 180 million T cells yielded approximately 120 million unique TCR beta sequences and roughly 280 Gb of sequence data. An early release covering roughly 600 HLA-typed donors comprised about 320 gigabases of sequencing data and some 79 million unique TCR sequences. Of the approximately 400 genotyped donors, 81% fell in the genetic ancestry cluster associated with self-reported Caucasian donors. The study was designed to test whether signatures of past pathogen exposure could be identified by cataloging public T cell receptors. Using immunosequencing, the study profiled T cell repertoires from some 670 subjects and related those repertoires to cytomegalovirus serostatus. In addition to the first cohort of 666 subjects, a separate validation cohort of under 150 different subjects was used. To predict cytomegalovirus infection status, the study brought together high-throughput TCR immunosequencing, statistical association of individual TCRs with disease status, and machine learning. A later analysis re-analyzed previously published TCR beta repertoires from approximately 700 donors and added high-resolution HLA genotyping to study TCR occurrence patterns. Rather than using new phenotypic data, the later analysis identified candidate immune exposures from TCR beta sequences and from how often those sequences occurred across donors. An earlier analysis of some 500 of the donors used high-throughput TCR beta sequencing to judge whether each TCR beta V gene segment behaved as functional or pseudogenic. Alongside the repertoire data, information on donor age, sex, ethnicity and CMV serostatus was compiled. A later genetic analysis used genome-wide SNP genotypes for about 60% of the roughly 670 donors, treating that subset as a discovery cohort. All discovery cohort repertoires had been generated using a single sequencing platform. HLA typing included class I and class II loci at four-digit resolution. The number of donors typed differed by locus, with 629-630 for A, B, C, DRB1 and DQB1, roughly 520 for DQA1, 600 to 610 for DPA1, and some 440 for DPB1. Roughly 5 DR-DQ haplotypes were handled as single units for association and clustering, since linkage in the cohort was strong. On average, about 240,000 unique TCR beta nucleotide sequences were sequenced per donor among 398 genotyped donors of the cohort, with 15% to 20% of those sequences being non-productive.

The cohort comprised more than 550 healthy bone marrow donors. All cohort members were sampled while nominally healthy, although unrecorded immune exposures were likely present. The donor was CMV seronegative and belonged to the group of roughly 330 seronegative cohort members. Each donor provided a peripheral blood sample, and peripheral blood mononuclear cells were used for TCR beta sequencing. Genomic DNA was extracted from the blood cell samples with the Qiagen DNeasy Blood Extraction Kit. Trimming takes 5 bases off V and 9 bases off J; junction bases not matched to a gene: 7. The CDR3 sequence holds 14 residues, the cysteine and phenylalanine included. Only CDR3 DNA is held: 42 bases, read in frame from base 1. CDR1 MNHNY and CDR2 SVGAGI were looked up in the germline V gene (reference sequence). Study-wide findings and limitations: The earlier analysis of fewer than 750 of the donors excluded roughly 16 rarely observed V segments, including chromosome 9 orphons, because counts were too low. Because HLA typing was unavailable for some donors at each locus, only the typed subset was used in association tests. The study listed 150 to 200 TCR beta chains as associated with cytomegalovirus. Linkage disequilibrium might explain the correlated functional status among segregating V segments, but an unknown experimental factor could not be ruled out. A group of highly shared sequence variants was considered likely to be a technical artifact of the sequencing pipeline. In a later analysis, several top co-occurrence clusters were reported to appear linked to parvovirus B19, influenza, CMV and Epstein-Barr virus. In a later analysis, around 17,000 TCR beta sequences were associated with specific HLA alleles at a false discovery rate of 0.05. A later genetic analysis reported fewer N-insertions in productive TCRs among donors in an Asian-associated ancestry cluster than the roughly 690-donor mean. A later analysis found that most CMV-associated TCR beta chains appeared HLA-restricted, with HLA associations seemingly driven largely by CMV exposure. Roughly uniform sequencing depth across donors was assumed in presence/absence analyses, although this assumption may not hold. In an earlier analysis of 450 to 750 of the donors, most TCR beta V segments appeared in productive rearrangements about 87% or about 30% of the time, broadly matching IMGT annotations. The classifier was reported to diagnose cytomegalovirus status with high specificity and sensitivity in both the original and validation cohorts. In a later analysis, TCR association rates were found to vary across HLA loci, with the most associated TCRs seen for DRB1 alleles and the fewest for HLA-C alleles. Compared with equally common non-associated chains, HLA-associated TCR beta chains in a later analysis were more clonally expanded and had lower generation probabilities. When HLA alleles, especially DR and DQ, strongly co-occurred, attributing TCR associations to individual alleles was difficult. In this cohort, only TCR beta chains were sequenced, and detectable features were limited by the absence of alpha or paired-chain data. Most TCR sequences were observed very rarely across donors, whereas some public TCRs were present in many individuals. A later genetic analysis associated a missense DCLRE1C variant with V-gene and J-gene trimming of TCR beta chains, and an independent cohort replicated the association. CMV serostatus was the only immune exposure information available for the cohort. According to the authors, the approach could potentially be generalized to other disease states and immunological phenotypes. The 87-base-pair reads could not distinguish some IMGT-functional V segments, including TRBV6-2 and TRBV6-3, so those segments were excluded. A few of the identified cytomegalovirus-associated TCR beta chains were confirmed in vitro to be specific for cytomegalovirus antigens. A further reported finding was that TCR beta sequences accurately predicted the HLA-A and HLA-B alleles for most subjects in the first cohort.

Libraries were made using the immunoSEQ multiplex PCR assay. The multiplex PCR relied on a mix of 60 forward primers for TCR Vbeta segments and 13 reverse primers for TCR Jbeta segments. The CDR3 region of rearranged TCR beta genes was amplified from genomic DNA by a multiplex PCR assay. On the Illumina HiSeq System, the amplified TCR beta libraries were sequenced as 87-base-pair reads. Concerning the study's data processing: Across the roughly 670 repertoires, a later analysis counted tens of millions of unique TCR beta chains, some 11 million of which were shared by at least two donors. Raw reads were error-corrected and collapsed into unique sequences with a nearest-neighbor algorithm that merged closely related sequences to remove PCR and sequencing errors. CDR3 sequences were aligned to IMGT reference sequences to assign V, D and J gene segments. Each retained sequence needed at least a six-nucleotide match to both a V gene segment and a J gene segment. Rearrangements were classified as productive when the CDR3 lacked stop codons and remained in frame with V and J, and all other rearrangements were classified as non-productive. Following IMGT convention, CDR3 was defined as the stretch from the second conserved V-encoded cysteine to the conserved J-encoded phenylalanine. The earlier analysis of some 580 of the donors excluded any sequence lacking an unambiguous match to a single V gene segment. In an earlier analysis of approximately 610 of the donors, V segments were called functional above 56.7% productive rearrangements and were called segregating when the between-donor standard deviation exceeded 5%. A statistical classification framework was built for diagnosing cytomegalovirus status from the catalog of TCR beta chain sequences. A later analysis assigned V and J genes by comparing TCR nucleotide sequences with IMGT/GENE-DB human TR gene sequences. In a later analysis, CDR3 sequences and most-parsimonious VDJ recombination scenarios were assigned using the TCRdist pipeline. In a later analysis, every TCR beta chain was defined by the combination of its CDR3 amino acid sequence and its V-gene family, and reads without a unique V-gene family were dropped. As a way to deal with suspected cross-contamination and a sequencing artifact, a later analysis dropped more than 500 nucleotide sequences that were highly shared and had low generation probability. A later analysis calculated a clonal expansion index for each public chain from normalized within-repertoire ranks of inferred template counts. In a later analysis, generation probabilities were computed with a VDJ recombination model fitted to out-of-frame rearrangements, and the resulting probabilities were checked against IGoR. Hypergeometric tests were used in a later analysis to score TCR-TCR, TCR-HLA and TCR-CMV co-occurrence, with a repertoire-size bias correction applied to the TCR pairs. A later analysis estimated false discovery rates by permuting HLA or CMV assignments 20 times. In a later analysis, co-occurring TCRs were grouped using DBSCAN, and TCRdist sequence similarity was added for clustering within HLA-allele-positive subsets. For co-occurrence clustering, repertoires with fewer than 30,000 or more than 120,000 public chains were excluded, along with roughly 5 repertoires with anomalous nucleotide sharing. TCRdb stores this immuneACCESS table with in-frame sequences only. Part of the clones is absent; in the studies checked, under half of the shortfall reflects unresolved V genes, and no reason is known for the rest. V, J and clone size were drawn from that table, and D and trimming were deduced from the DNA. In all, the sample holds some 160,000 clones, and around four fifths of those were seen once. Less than 2% of the sample comes from the top ten.

A word on this clone: The antigen it binds to is not known. No base-level quality is on record; no much larger clone is a single base apart.

This receptor was identified in a man aged 18 to 29 in good health and CMV-seronegative. Sample: PBMCs. The rearrangement combines TRBV6-6 with TRBJ2-1; TRBD2 aligns with 10 central bases. CDR3 reads: CASSPGLANGEQFF. The DNA sequence follows: TGTGCCAGCAGTCCGGGACTAGCGAATGGTGAGCAGTTCTTC.